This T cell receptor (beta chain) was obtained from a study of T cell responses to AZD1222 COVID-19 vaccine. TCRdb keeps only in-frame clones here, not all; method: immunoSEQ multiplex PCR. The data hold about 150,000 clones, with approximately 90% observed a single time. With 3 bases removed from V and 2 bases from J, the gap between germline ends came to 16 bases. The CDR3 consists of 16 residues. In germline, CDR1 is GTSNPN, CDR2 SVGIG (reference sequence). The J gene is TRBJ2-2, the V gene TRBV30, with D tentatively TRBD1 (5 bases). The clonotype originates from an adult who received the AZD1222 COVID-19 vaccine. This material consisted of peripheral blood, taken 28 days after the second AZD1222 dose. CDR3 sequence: CAWRGVSPINTGELFF. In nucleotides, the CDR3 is TGTGCCTGGAGAGGGGTAAGCCCTATAAACACCGGGGAGCTGTTTTTT.